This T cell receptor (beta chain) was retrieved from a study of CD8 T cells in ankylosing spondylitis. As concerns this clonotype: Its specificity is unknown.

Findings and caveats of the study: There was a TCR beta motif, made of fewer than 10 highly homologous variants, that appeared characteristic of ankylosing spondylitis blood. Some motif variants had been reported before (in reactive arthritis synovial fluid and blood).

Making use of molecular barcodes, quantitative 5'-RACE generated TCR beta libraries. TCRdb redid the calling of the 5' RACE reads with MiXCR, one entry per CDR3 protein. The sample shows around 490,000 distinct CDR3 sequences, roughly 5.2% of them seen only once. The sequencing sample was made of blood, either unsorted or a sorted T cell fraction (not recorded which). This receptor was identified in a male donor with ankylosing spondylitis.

The CDR3 sequence is CASSHERTDTQYF. The CDR3 DNA sequence: TGCGCCAGCAGCCATGAACGGACAGATACGCAGTATTTT. This chain links TRBV5-1 with TRBJ2-3; D is uncertain. Germline lookup yields CDR1 SGHRS and CDR2 YFSETQ. This CDR3 has 13 residues. The V end was cut by 4 bases, the J end by 3 bases, with 9 bases between. Supplemented by reference TRBV5-1 and TRBJ2-3, the full variable domain reads KAGVTQTPRYLIKTRGQQVTLSCSPISGHRSVSWYQQTPGQGLQFLFEYFSETQRNKGNFPGRFSGRQFSNSRSEMNVSTLELGDSALYLCASSHERTDTQYFGPGTRLTVL.